One sample yielded the 8 T cell receptor beta chains listed below, sequenced in a study of blood T cells in healthy people across ages (dated by TCRdb to between 2015 and 2016). The receptor library was made with 5' RACE. Sequenced using an Illumina HiSeq 2500. A second roughly 6 to 12 cycle PCR used a sample-barcoded 5' primer and a J-beta primer mix. TCRdb redid the processing of the public reads, applying fastp at Q25 and MiXCR, and retained in-frame beta chains. Duplicate CDR3 protein sequences are folded into a single record with the most common DNA and genes. This sample holds some 750,000 distinct CDR3 sequences; about 20% were observed only once. Around a fifth of the sample is taken by the ten largest. Sequenced input: blood. Source of these receptors: a man aged 65-85 years in good health.

This clonotype appeared many times. The chain carries TRBV11-2 and TRBJ2-3; a weak D match, TRBD2 (6 bases). V lost 2 bases and J 1 base, leaving 13 bases between the germline ends. The CDR3 runs to 16 residues. Germline values: CDR1 SGHAT, CDR2 FQNNGV. The CDR3 DNA reads as TGTGCCAGCAGCTTAAGCGGAGGGGCGGGCACAGATACGCAGTATTTT. This translates into CASSLSGGAGTDTQYF.

J is TRBJ2-5 and V is TRBV20-1; possible D gene TRBD2, 6 bases. Germline V gives CDR1 DFQATT, CDR2 SNEGSKA (reference sequence). CDR3 length equals 16 residues. Trimming took 0 bases from V and 0 from J, leaving 14 bases between them. In DNA form, the CDR3 reads TGCAGTGCTAGAGATTTGAGTCGGGGGTACCAAGAGACCCAGTACTTC. As protein: CSARDLSRGYQETQYF.

Worth noting for this clonotype: A read error may produce the germline difference seen at one junction end. The genes are TRBV28 and TRBJ2-1, with D unresolved. From germline, CDR1 is MDHEN and CDR2 SYDVKM. This CDR3 is 12 amino acids long. The CDR3 region has the DNA TGTGCCAGCAGTTGGGCGAAGAATGAGCAGCTCTTC. Its protein product is CASSWAKNEQLF.

The chain uses TRBV2 and TRBJ2-2; 8 nucleotides align to TRBD2. The CDR3 length is 17 residues. CDR1 SNHLY and CDR2 FYNNEI come from the germline V gene. The V and J ends lost 5 bases and 6 bases, in that order; junction bases with no gene match: 14. The CDR3 spells CASSLEMGLGAPGELFF. DNA of the CDR3: TGTGCCAGCAGTCTGGAGATGGGACTAGGGGCCCCCGGGGAGCTGTTTTTT. Full variable domain (missing parts from reference TRBV2 and TRBJ2-2): EPEVTQTPSHQVTQMGQEVILRCVPISNHLYFYWYRQILGQKVEFLVSFYNNEISEKSEIFDDQFSVERPDGSNFTLKIRSTKLEDSAMYFCASSLEMGLGAPGELFFGEGSRLTVL.

This clonotype has just a few counts. V gene TRBV20-1 combines with J gene TRBJ2-1, with D possibly matching TRBD1 (6 bases). The CDR3 is 18 residues long. Trimming shortened V by 0 bases and J by 7 bases, and 25 bases separated the two germline ends. Germline lookup yields CDR1 DFQATT and CDR2 SNEGSKA (reference sequence). This CDR3 is CSARDFRRGWGLANEQFF. The CDR3 DNA follows: TGCAGTGCTAGAGATTTCCGCAGGGGATGGGGGTTGGCGAATGAGCAGTTCTTC.

This chain uses TRBV12-3 or TRBV12-4 with TRBJ1-2; D call uncertain. V was trimmed by 0 bases and J by 8 bases, leaving 7 bases between them. This CDR3 has 12 amino acids. CDR3 coding DNA: TGTGCCAGCAGTTTAGCGCTGGGCGGCTACACCTTC. Encoded protein: CASSLALGGYTF.

The chain combines TRBV10-3 with TRBJ1-1; no clear D gene. The CDR3 is 13 residues long. Trimming pared 3 bases from V and 1 base from J, leaving 6 bases between. Germline V CDR1 and CDR2: ENHRY, SYGVKD. Here the CDR3 DNA reads TGTGCCATCAGTGAAATGGGGAACACTGAAGCTTTCTTT. As protein: CAISEMGNTEAFF.

The V call is TRBV3-1, the J call TRBJ2-3; tentatively, D is TRBD1 (8 bases). The germline CDR1 and CDR2 sequences are LGHDT and YNNKEL (reference sequence). V was pared by 0 bases and J by 2 bases, with 18 bases between. CDR3 size: 18 residues. The DNA for the CDR3 is TGTGCCAGCAGCCAAGACGGGGGGCAGGGGGCTTACACAGATACGCAGTATTTT. Protein product: CASSQDGGQGAYTDTQYF.